The 25 T cell receptor beta chains below were found in one sample sequenced in a study of early T cells in non-severe SARS-CoV-2 infection. MiXCR was run by TCRdb on the 5' RACE reads, yielding one entry per CDR3 protein. This table has 70,000 to 90,000 distinct CDR3 sequences, approximately 10% appearing once. Material for sequencing was whole blood. These TCRs come from an adult who was a healthcare worker with PCR-confirmed SARS-CoV-2 infection or an uninfected control (not recorded which).

This clonotype has at least ten counts. The chain combines TRBV18 with TRBJ2-7; D might be TRBD1 or TRBD2, each matching 5 bases. The germline CDR1 and CDR2 sequences are KGHSH and LQKENI. With 6 bases removed from V and 7 bases from J, the gap between germline ends came to 16 bases. The CDR3 is 13 amino acids. Here the CDR3 reads CASSGDPLREQYF. The CDR3 nucleotides are TGTGCCAGCTCGGGGGATCCTTTGAGGGAGCAGTACTTC.

This clonotype has only a few counts. The chain combines TRBV3-1 with TRBJ2-3; D is unresolved. Germline CDR1 LGHDT, CDR2 YNNKEL (reference sequence). V was shortened by 6 bases and J by 8 bases, with 21 bases between the two germline ends. There are 15 residues in the CDR3. The CDR3 DNA follows: TGTGCCAGCAGTCCCCCGTTAGATCGGGTGGCTACGCAGTATTTT. As protein: CASSPPLDRVATQYF.

This clonotype was detected ten times or more. The rearrangement joins TRBV30 to TRBJ1-1, with D possibly TRBD1 on 6 matching bases. V lost 3 bases, J lost 6 bases, and 20 bases lay in between. The CDR3 covers 15 residues. In germline, CDR1 is GTSNPN, CDR2 SVGIG (reference sequence). The CDR3 sequence is CAWRPRTDVIAEAFF. CDR3 DNA sequence: TGTGCCTGGAGACCAAGGACAGATGTAATAGCTGAAGCTTTCTTT. Full variable domain (remainder filled in from reference TRBV30 and TRBJ1-1): SQTIHQWPATLVQPVGSPLSLECTVEGTSNPNLYWYRQAAGRGLQLLFYSVGIGQISSEVPQNLSASRPQDRQFILSSKKLLLSDSGFYLCAWRPRTDVIAEAFFGQGTRLTVV.

This sequence joins TRBV5-1 and TRBJ2-5; unclear D gene. V lost 0 bases, J lost 2 bases, and 8 bases lay in between. Germline V gene lookup returns CDR1 SGHRS and CDR2 YFSETQ. The CDR3 loop spans 14 amino acids. Here the CDR3 reads CASSLAEAQETQYF. CDR3 sequence (DNA): TGCGCCAGCAGCTTGGCCGAGGCACAAGAGACCCAGTACTTC. Together with reference TRBV5-1 and TRBJ2-5, the CDR3 gives the full variable domain: KAGVTQTPRYLIKTRGQQVTLSCSPISGHRSVSWYQQTPGQGLQFLFEYFSETQRNKGNFPGRFSGRQFSNSRSEMNVSTLELGDSALYLCASSLAEAQETQYFGPGTRLLVL.

The chain employs TRBV7-6 and TRBJ1-1; the match to TRBD1 covers 10 bases. J was trimmed by 8 bases and V by 1 base; bases with no gene match: 4. This CDR3 comprises 14 residues. The germline V gene has CDR1 SGHVS and CDR2 FNYEAQ. The CDR3 DNA sequence: TGTGCCAGCAGCTTAGGGACAGGGGGGGCCGAAGCTTTCTTT. Translated, it gives CASSLGTGGAEAFF.

This clonotype has ten or more counts. This chain connects TRBV4-1 to TRBJ2-2; D is possibly TRBD1 (5 bases). Germline V gives CDR1 MGHRA, CDR2 YSYEKL. CDR3 length equals 15 residues. V shed 5 bases and J shed 6 bases, with 16 bases lying between them. CDR3 sequence: CASSTNLGRAGELFF. CDR3 in DNA: TGCGCCAGCAGCACCAACCTAGGCAGGGCCGGGGAGCTGTTTTTT.

This clonotype was seen at least ten times. The V call is TRBV12-5, the J call TRBJ2-1; no clear D. Looked up from germline, CDR1 is LGHNT and CDR2 is FRNRAP. The length of the CDR3 is 11 residues. Trimming removed 6 bases at V and 5 bases at J, with 5 bases between. CDR3 residues: CASGPDNEQFF. The CDR3 DNA reads TGTGCTAGTGGACCAGACAATGAGCAGTTCTTC.

CDR3 in amino acids: CASSLVFSWELSGANVLTF. The CDR3 nucleotides read TGTGCCAGCAGCTTAGTGTTCTCTTGGGAGCTCTCTGGGGCCAACGTCCTGACTTTC. The J gene is TRBJ2-6, the V gene TRBV11-2; the D gene is possibly TRBD2 (5 bases). CDR3 length: 19 residues. CDR1 and CDR2 (germline): SGHAT, FQNNGV. With 1 base removed from V and 0 bases from J, the gap between germline ends came to 16 bases.

In its sample, this clonotype was seen a few times. The chain couples TRBV11-3 to TRBJ2-3, with D maybe TRBD1 (5 bases). Germline loops: CDR1 SGHNT, CDR2 YENEEA. The CDR3 has 14 residues. V was shortened by 3 bases and J by 3 bases, with 10 bases between the two germline ends. CDR3 loop: CASSLGPLTDTQYF. Written as DNA, the CDR3 is TGTGCCAGCAGCTTGGGGCCCCTGACAGATACGCAGTATTTT.

The chain employs TRBV9 and TRBJ2-7; no reliable D call. Trimming took 0 bases from V and 0 from J, leaving 13 bases between them. Looked up from germline, CDR1 is SGDLS and CDR2 is YYNGEE. The CDR3 runs to 16 residues. The CDR3 protein is CASSVGPGADSYEQYF. As DNA, the CDR3 is TGTGCCAGCAGCGTAGGTCCCGGAGCTGACTCCTACGAGCAGTACTTC.

This chain uses TRBV10-2 with TRBJ2-7; D not certain. The CDR3 length is 13 residues. Per the germline V gene, CDR1 is WSHSY and CDR2 is SAAADI. V lost 6 bases and J 0 bases, leaving 9 bases between the germline ends. The DNA for the CDR3 is TGCGCCAGCAGAGAGACCCTCTCCTACGAGCAGTACTTC. Translating it yields CASRETLSYEQYF.

The sample holds many counts of this clonotype. The V call is TRBV10-3, the J call TRBJ2-7, with 7 nucleotides matching TRBD1. Germline-derived CDR1 and CDR2 are ENHRY and SYGVKD. V gave up 8 bases and J gave up 3 bases; unmatched junction bases: 7. The CDR3 is 13 amino acids. DNA of the CDR3: TGTGCCATCTCTTATCGACAGGGCTACGAGCAGTACTTC. Translated: CAISYRQGYEQYF.

This clonotype appeared many times. This chain uses TRBV18 with TRBJ1-3, with D uncertain. The CDR3 consists of 16 residues. Germline lookup yields CDR1 KGHSH and CDR2 LQKENI. Trimming took 1 base from V and 0 from J, leaving 10 bases between them. The CDR3: CASSPHHLGSGNTIYF. CDR3 nucleotide sequence: TGTGCCAGCTCACCACATCACCTGGGCTCTGGAAACACCATATATTTT.

This clonotype has more than one count but fewer than ten. The rearrangement links TRBV2 to TRBJ2-2; no definite D call. V was cut by 7 bases and J by 0 bases, with 9 bases left in between. CDR3 length equals 14 residues. Per the germline V gene, CDR1 is SNHLY and CDR2 is FYNNEI. CDR3 in DNA: TGTGCCAGCACATTAGAATCGAACACCGGGGAGCTGTTTTTT. Protein product: CASTLESNTGELFF.

This clonotype was detected many times. The chain is built from TRBV6-5 and TRBJ2-2; D possibly corresponds to TRBD2 (5 bases). Germline V gene sequence: CDR1 MNHEY, CDR2 SVGAGI. This CDR3 has 12 residues. Trimming left V 2 bases short and J 7 bases short, with 5 bases between. CDR3 sequence (DNA): TGTGCCAGCAGTTACCGGGGCGGGGAGCTGTTTTTT. Translation gives CASSYRGGELFF.

This clonotype was found many times. Here the CDR3 reads CATHLRSGTGGAEAFF. The CDR3 DNA follows: TGTGCCACCCACCTTCGGTCCGGGACAGGGGGTGCTGAAGCTTTCTTT. The J gene is TRBJ1-1, the V gene TRBV2; 11 bases map to TRBD1. Germline CDR1 SNHLY, CDR2 FYNNEI. Trimming removed 10 bases from V and 6 bases from J; junction bases left unmatched: 16. The CDR3 is made up of 16 amino acids.

In its sample, this clonotype was seen many times. This chain uses TRBV14 with TRBJ2-5; D is perhaps TRBD1 (5 bases). Germline V lookup: CDR1 SGHDN, CDR2 FVKESK. The CDR3 is 14 amino acids. V was cut by 4 bases and J by 4 bases, with 13 bases left in between. The CDR3 loop is CASSRKAGPETQYF. The CDR3 region has the DNA TGTGCCAGCAGCCGAAAGGCAGGGCCAGAGACCCAGTACTTC.

This clonotype was seen ten or more times. The chain has TRBV6-1 and TRBJ1-1; unclear D gene. Between the trimmed V and J ends, which lost 1 base and 5 bases, there was a span of 8 bases. The length of the CDR3 is 13 residues. Looked up from germline, CDR1 is MNHNS and CDR2 is SASEGT. CDR3 sequence (DNA): TGTGCCAGCAGTGAAGGGGAAAGGACTGAAGCTTTCTTT. Its translation: CASSEGERTEAFF.

This clonotype was found a few times. The J gene is TRBJ2-7, the V gene TRBV7-2; 9 bases are shared with TRBD1. The CDR3 loop spans 15 amino acids. Trimming took 5 bases from V and 5 from J; bases not matched to a gene: 10. Germline V gives CDR1 SGHTA, CDR2 FQGNSA. The CDR3 region has the DNA TGTGCCAGCAGCCAAACCGGGACAGGGATCCACGAGCAGTACTTC. Residues: CASSQTGTGIHEQYF.

The sample holds many counts of this clonotype. The V and J genes are TRBV2 and TRBJ2-3, with D hard to call. From germline, CDR1 is SNHLY and CDR2 FYNNEI. The CDR3 sequence is 13 residues long. V was trimmed by 5 bases and J by 2 bases, leaving 8 bases between them. In DNA, the CDR3 is TGTGCCAGCAGTCCACCCTTCACAGATACGCAGTATTTT. This encodes CASSPPFTDTQYF.

The chain has TRBV11-2 and TRBJ1-1; D may be TRBD1 (6 bases). Trimming stripped 4 bases from V and 7 bases from J, with 16 bases between. The CDR3 is made up of 14 amino acids. The germline gives CDR1 SGHAT, CDR2 FQNNGV. The CDR3 here is CASSSLQGHSEAFF. CDR3 DNA sequence: TGTGCCAGCAGCTCATTACAGGGACACAGTGAAGCTTTCTTT.

J is TRBJ2-7 and V is TRBV6-5; TRBD1 agrees at 7 bases. CDR1 MNHEY and CDR2 SVGAGI come from the germline V gene. The CDR3 contains 16 residues. The ends lost 5 bases at V and 3 bases at J; junction bases unmatched: 13. CDR3 protein: CASSHPIGTVFYEQYF. The CDR3 DNA sequence: TGTGCCAGCAGTCACCCAATCGGGACAGTGTTCTACGAGCAGTACTTC.

This clonotype occurred a few times. This rearrangement joins TRBV18 to TRBJ1-2; 11 bases agree with TRBD1. Unmatched junction bases numbered 3, after V lost 4 bases and J lost 5 bases. The CDR3 is 14 residues long. Germline assignment: CDR1 KGHSH and CDR2 LQKENI. CDR3 DNA: TGTGCCAGCTCACTCCGGGACAGGGGGTATGGCTACACCTTC. It is translated as CASSLRDRGYGYTF.

This clonotype was seen a few times. The chain is built from TRBV6-5 and TRBJ1-6, with 8 bases that match TRBD1. Germline CDR1 reads MNHEY; CDR2 reads SVGAGI. Trimming removed 6 bases from V and 5 bases from J; junction bases left unmatched: 3. The CDR3 runs to 14 residues. In DNA form, the CDR3 reads TGTGCCAGCAGGACGGACAGGGATAATTCACCCCTCCACTTT. This sequence encodes CASRTDRDNSPLHF.

This rearrangement joins TRBV29-1 to TRBJ2-5; D call uncertain. With 6 bases removed from V and 4 bases from J, the gap between germline ends came to 15 bases. The CDR3 runs 13 residues. Looked up from germline, CDR1 is SQVTM and CDR2 is ANQGSEA. The CDR3 bases are TGCAGCGTCTCGGGCCTCTCCCTAGAGACCCAGTACTTC. It translates to CSVSGLSLETQYF.